Following are 24 T cell receptor beta chains from one sample sequenced in a study of blood T cells in healthy people across ages. Primed by a sample-barcoded 5' primer and a J-beta primer mix, a second PCR proceeded for roughly 6 to 12 cycles. TCRdb itself ran the 5' RACE reads through MiXCR, one entry per CDR3 protein. The sample consists of 750,000 to 950,000 distinct CDR3 sequences, about 53% of them appearing once. The specimen sequenced was blood. The receptors originated from a man older than 75 in good health.

The CDR3 spells CSAGGDYPQETQYF. The CDR3 bases are TGCAGTGCGGGAGGGGACTACCCACAAGAGACCCAGTACTTC. V gene TRBV20-1 combines with J gene TRBJ2-5; 7 nucleotides match TRBD2. The CDR3 is made up of 14 amino acids. J lost 2 bases, V lost 6 bases, and 9 bases had no gene match. CDR1 is DFQATT, CDR2 SNEGSKA, per germline (reference sequence).

This clonotype was recorded a few times. The chain couples TRBV7-2 to TRBJ1-2, with D possibly being TRBD1 (6 bases). The CDR3 extends over 15 amino acids. Per germline, CDR1 SGHTA and CDR2 FQGNSA. The V and J ends lost 6 bases and 8 bases respectively, with 22 bases between them. The CDR3 loop is CASSGEGGAGFGYTF. CDR3 DNA sequence: TGTGCCAGCAGTGGAGAGGGGGGCGCAGGGTTCGGCTACACCTTC. Looking up the rest from reference TRBV7-2 and TRBJ1-2 gives the full variable domain: GAGVSQSPSNKVTEKGKDVELRCDPISGHTALYWYRQSLGQGLEFLIYFQGNSAPDKSGLPSDRFSAERTGGSVSTLTIQRTQQEDSAVYLCASSGEGGAGFGYTFGSGTRLTVV.

The chain combines TRBV6-5 with TRBJ2-1; a weak D match, TRBD2 (7 bases). Germline V gene sequence: CDR1 MNHEY, CDR2 SVGAGI. The CDR3 runs 15 residues. Between the trimmed V and J ends, which lost 7 bases and 4 bases, there was a span of 17 bases. The CDR3 sequence is CASTKGGAGYNEQFF. CDR3 bases: TGTGCCAGCACCAAAGGGGGGGCTGGATACAATGAGCAGTTCTTC.

This sequence joins TRBV20-1 and TRBJ1-4; 8 positions agree with TRBD1. Germline lookup yields CDR1 DFQATT and CDR2 SNEGSKA (reference sequence). There are 15 residues in the CDR3. V lost 3 bases and J lost 5; bases outside the gene matches: 8. CDR3: CSASARTGSNEKLFF. CDR3 nucleotide sequence: TGCAGTGCTAGTGCCCGGACAGGGTCAAATGAAAAACTGTTTTTT.

This sequence joins TRBV20-1 and TRBJ2-1; 8 bases are shared with TRBD2. The CDR3 covers 14 residues. After removal of 4 bases from V and 6 bases from J, the junction contained 8 bases not matched to a gene. Germline CDR1 and CDR2: DFQATT and SNEGSKA (reference sequence). The CDR3 DNA reads as TGCAGTGCTAATGACGGGAGGGCCATCAATGAGCAGTTCTTC. It translates to CSANDGRAINEQFF.

The genes are TRBV12-3 or TRBV12-4 and TRBJ2-7; 7 bases match TRBD2. V lost 6 bases to trimming and J lost 1 base; unmatched junction nucleotides: 6. CDR3 length: 14 residues. CDR3 in DNA: TGTGCCAGCAGGAAGACTAGCAGATCCTACGAGCAGTACTTC. Translated, it gives CASRKTSRSYEQYF.

The rearrangement joins TRBV7-2 to TRBJ2-7, with 8 bases matching TRBD1. The end of the DNA fits TRBJ2-1 better, so the J call may be wrong. Germline V gene sequence: CDR1 SGHTA, CDR2 FQGNSA. The CDR3 spans 17 residues. Here the CDR3 reads CASSPMRRTGIFNEQFF. CDR3 coding DNA: TGTGCCAGCAGCCCAATGAGGCGGACAGGGATATTCAATGAGCAGTTCTTC.

This clonotype was seen only a few times. V gene TRBV4-2 combines with J gene TRBJ2-1, with D maybe TRBD1 (5 bases). TRBJ2-7 matches the DNA end more closely, so the J call is doubtful. CDR1 LGHNA and CDR2 YNFKEQ come from the germline V gene. The CDR3 spans 16 residues. The CDR3 coding sequence is TGTGCCAGCAGCCAAGTTCAGGACATCTCCTACAATGAGCAGTACTTC. Translation: CASSQVQDISYNEQYF.

The chain uses TRBV7-3 and TRBJ2-7; tentatively, D is TRBD2 (5 bases). Germline CDR1 SGHTA, CDR2 FQGTGA. V dropped 4 bases and J dropped 6 bases, with 13 bases sitting between them. CDR3 length: 13 amino acids. CDR3 DNA sequence: TGTGCCAGCAGCTCCCTTGGACTGGGCGAGCAGTACTTC. Translating gives CASSSLGLGEQYF.

In DNA form, the CDR3 reads TGTGCCAGCACCTCCGTGGGGGTGGGGGAGCAGTACTTC. Translation gives CASTSVGVGEQYF. This chain uses TRBV7-2 with TRBJ2-5; D possibly uses TRBD1 or TRBD2 (5 bases each). The CDR3 sequence is 13 residues long. CDR1 is SGHTA, CDR2 FQGNSA, per germline. Between the trimmed V and J ends, which lost 7 bases and 11 bases, there was a span of 20 bases.

V gene TRBV12-3 or TRBV12-4 combines with J gene TRBJ2-1, with D unresolved. This CDR3 contains 15 residues. V was cut by 8 bases and J by 0 bases, with 14 bases left in between. This chain's CDR3 is CASVRLGSSYNEQFF. In DNA, the CDR3 is TGTGCCAGCGTCCGGCTTGGCAGCTCCTACAATGAGCAGTTCTTC.

This clonotype was seen only once. The rearrangement links TRBV18 to TRBJ2-5, with no clear D. The assigned J gene may be wrong: the sequence end matches TRBJ2-4 better. This CDR3 contains 14 residues. CDR1 is KGHSH and CDR2 is LQKENI in the germline V gene. CDR3 protein: CASSRDRLQNIQYF. The CDR3 nucleotides are TGTGCCAGCTCACGAGACCGACTCCAAAACATTCAGTACTTC.

The chain combines TRBV11-2 with TRBJ1-1; no firm D call. Trimming took off 5 bases at V and 5 bases at J, with 18 bases between the two ends. Germline values: CDR1 SGHAT, CDR2 FQNNGV. The CDR3 length is 15 residues. DNA for the CDR3: TGTGCCAGCAGCCCTGAGGCCGGGCGGCGGACTGAAGCTTTCTTT. It translates to CASSPEAGRRTEAFF.

This clonotype was counted a few times. V gene TRBV29-1 combines with J gene TRBJ2-7; 10 positions match TRBD2. With the DNA end fitting TRBJ2-5 better, the J assignment may be wrong. Germline V CDR1 and CDR2: SQVTM, ANQGSEA. There are 15 residues in the CDR3. The CDR3 loop reads CSVVLSSGSMKTQYF. CDR3 DNA: TGCAGCGTTGTTCTCTCTAGCGGGAGTATGAAGACCCAGTACTTC.

This clonotype has a handful of counts. The chain has TRBV27 and TRBJ2-1; 10 bases match TRBD2. This CDR3 contains 13 residues. Trimming cost V 7 bases and J 14 bases; bases outside gene matches: 11. CDR1 is MNHEY, CDR2 SMNVEV, per germline (reference sequence). The CDR3 loop reads CASTRTSGTREFF. CDR3 sequence (DNA): TGTGCCAGCACCAGGACTAGCGGAACGAGGGAGTTCTTC.

This sequence joins TRBV25-1 and TRBJ2-6, with a possible D match to TRBD2 (5 bases). Germline values: CDR1 MGHDK, CDR2 SYGVNS. The ends were cut back, 7 bases at V and 1 base at J, with 11 bases in the middle. This CDR3 is built from 15 residues. CDR3 nucleotides: TGTGCCAGCAAGCAGGAGGATTCTGGGGCCAACGTCCTGACTTTC. This sequence encodes CASKQEDSGANVLTF.

This clonotype was detected only a few times. V and J are TRBV12-3 or TRBV12-4 and TRBJ2-1; no clear D gene. The V gene lost 4 bases and the J gene lost 15 bases, with 13 bases spanning the gap. CDR3 length: 11 residues. CDR3 in DNA: TGTGCCAGCAGTTCAGGCCCTTCTCCGTTCTTC. Translating gives CASSSGPSPFF.

This clonotype was seen only a few times. The V and J genes are TRBV7-2 and TRBJ2-7; 9 nucleotides agree with TRBD2. Germline V gives CDR1 SGHTA, CDR2 FQGNSA. J lost 1 base, V lost 6 bases, and 4 bases had no gene match. CDR3 length equals 14 residues. CDR3 sequence: CASRPAGGSYEQYF. The DNA for the CDR3 is TGTGCCAGCAGGCCAGCGGGGGGATCCTACGAGCAGTACTTC.

With respect to this clonotype: Being one base from a much bigger clone, this may be a read error. This chain joins TRBV20-1 and TRBJ2-6; D may correspond to TRBD1 or TRBD2 (5 bases each). Germline V gives CDR1 DFQATT, CDR2 SNEGSKA (reference sequence). The CDR3 is made up of 13 amino acids. The CDR3 coding sequence is TGCAGTGCCCAGGACTCTGGGGCCAACGCCCTGACTTTC. Translation: CSAQDSGANALTF.

The J gene is TRBJ2-1, the V gene TRBV20-1; D ambiguous. The CDR3 runs 11 residues. V lost 7 bases to trimming and J lost 4 bases, with 8 bases between them. Germline-derived CDR1 and CDR2 are DFQATT and SNEGSKA (reference sequence). As DNA, the CDR3 is TGCAGTGGGCTAGAGTACAATGAGCAGTTCTTC. Amino acids: CSGLEYNEQFF.

A remark on this clonotype: This could be a read error, since a much larger clone is one nucleotide away. The chain joins TRBV6-5 to TRBJ2-7; TRBD1 aligns across 7 bases. This CDR3 has 15 amino acids. Trimming cost V 6 bases and J 3 bases; bases outside gene matches: 11. Germline lookup yields CDR1 MNHEY and CDR2 SVGAGI. CDR3 region: CASSRLGQRDYEQYF. Here the CDR3 DNA reads TGTGCCAGCAGCCGTCTGGGACAGAGAGACTACGAGCAGTACTTC.

The rearrangement joins TRBV29-1 to TRBJ1-2, with D perhaps TRBD1 (6 bases). Deletions cut 5 bases from V and 3 bases from J, with 13 bases between. This CDR3 has 13 amino acids. Germline V lookup: CDR1 SQVTM, CDR2 ANQGSEA. The CDR3 region is CSVRTEGDYGYTF. The DNA of the CDR3 is TGCAGCGTTCGGACGGAGGGGGACTATGGCTACACCTTC.

J is TRBJ2-1 and V is TRBV20-1; 8 bases are a match to TRBD2. The assigned J gene may be wrong: the sequence end matches TRBJ2-7 better. Germline lookup yields CDR1 DFQATT and CDR2 SNEGSKA (reference sequence). The CDR3 is 13 residues long. In DNA, the CDR3 is TGCAGCATCCGCGGGGGGTCCTACAATGAGCAGTACTTC. Protein: CSIRGGSYNEQYF.

The chain is built from TRBV11-2 and TRBJ1-6; tentative D call: TRBD1 (5 bases). Germline V gene lookup returns CDR1 SGHAT and CDR2 FQNNGV. V was cut by 1 base and J by 10 bases, with 11 bases left in between. CDR3 size: 14 residues. The CDR3 loop reads CASSLAAGRSPLHF. CDR3 DNA sequence: TGTGCCAGCAGCTTAGCGGCAGGGAGATCACCCCTCCACTTT. Using reference TRBV11-2 and TRBJ1-6 for the parts outside the CDR3, the full variable domain is EAGVAQSPRYKIIEKRQSVAFWCNPISGHATLYWYQQILGQGPKLLIQFQNNGVVDDSQLPKDRFSAERLKGVDSTLKIQPAKLEDSAVYLCASSLAAGRSPLHFGNGTRLTVT.